The 14 T cell receptor beta chains listed next were all sequenced from one sample in a study of early T cells in non-severe SARS-CoV-2 infection. TCRdb itself ran the 5' RACE reads through MiXCR, one entry per CDR3 protein. The table lists about 30,000 distinct CDR3 sequences, around 6% of them singletons, with roughly 22% in the top ten. Sequenced: whole blood. These receptors came from an adult who was a healthcare worker with PCR-confirmed SARS-CoV-2 infection or an uninfected control (not recorded which).

On this clonotype itself: A much larger clonotype is one base distant, so this may be a read error. The chain carries TRBV20-1 and TRBJ1-1, with D possibly TRBD1 on 5 matching bases. This CDR3 has 15 residues. In germline, CDR1 is DFQATT, CDR2 SNEGSKA (reference sequence). V lost 3 bases, J lost 4 bases, and 18 bases lay in between. CDR3 DNA sequence: TGCAGTGCTAGGGGGCCGGTAGTTACGGGCACTGAAGCTTTCTTT. Residues: CSARGPVVTGTEAFF.

This clonotype was recorded many times. J is TRBJ2-5 and V is TRBV7-6, with D hard to call. Germline V gene sequence: CDR1 SGHVS, CDR2 FNYEAQ. V lost 5 bases to trimming and J lost 4 bases, with 5 bases between them. The CDR3 consists of 11 residues. CDR3 sequence (DNA): TGTGCCAGCAGCCCAGGAGAGACCCAGTACTTC. Protein: CASSPGETQYF.

Ten or more counts support this clonotype. The chain couples TRBV4-2 to TRBJ2-3; tentatively, D is TRBD1 (6 bases). The germline V and J ends were trimmed by 0 bases and 3 bases, with 13 bases remaining between them. This CDR3 comprises 16 residues. In germline, CDR1 is LGHNA, CDR2 YNFKEQ. The DNA for the CDR3 is TGTGCCAGCAGCCAAGAAAGGGGGAGCCCGACAGATACGCAGTATTTT. Its translation is CASSQERGSPTDTQYF.

This clonotype has ten or more counts. This chain joins TRBV4-3 and TRBJ1-1; 7 bases are a match to TRBD1. The CDR3 runs 12 residues. The V segment lost 5 bases and the J segment 10 bases; nucleotides outside the gene matches: 7. Germline CDR1 reads LGHNA; CDR2 reads YSLEER. The chain's CDR3 is CASSASGQRAFF. The CDR3 nucleotides read TGCGCCAGCAGCGCGTCGGGACAGCGAGCTTTCTTT.

This clonotype was seen repeatedly, ten times or more. The chain is built from TRBV5-6 and TRBJ2-7; D not resolved. The ends were cut back, 4 bases at V and 0 bases at J, with 5 bases in the middle. The CDR3 loop spans 12 amino acids. Germline V CDR1 and CDR2: SGHDT, YYEEEE. CDR3 bases: TGTGCCAGCAGCGCCTACTCCTACGAGCAGTACTTC. This translates into CASSAYSYEQYF.

This clonotype was seen many times. The chain joins TRBV7-6 to TRBJ2-3; 7 nucleotides align to TRBD1. Losses at the gene ends were 5 bases for V and 0 bases for J; bases not matched to a gene: 11. Germline assignment: CDR1 SGHVS and CDR2 FNYEAQ. This CDR3 has 17 residues. The CDR3 reads CASSPTGTVTSTDTQYF. For the CDR3, the DNA is TGTGCCAGCAGCCCGACCGGGACAGTTACTAGCACAGATACGCAGTATTTT.

This clonotype was seen at least ten times. The V gene is TRBV28, the J gene TRBJ2-7, with 7 bases lining up with TRBD1. This CDR3 comprises 15 residues. The germline gives CDR1 MDHEN, CDR2 SYDVKM. The ends lost 3 bases at V and 8 bases at J; junction bases unmatched: 13. The CDR3: CASSFPTGQSPKQYF. In DNA form, the CDR3 reads TGTGCCAGCAGTTTTCCTACGGGACAGTCGCCCAAGCAGTACTTC.

The chain recombines TRBV24-1 with TRBJ2-1; D is undetermined. The germline V and J ends were trimmed by 3 bases and 3 bases, with 11 bases remaining between them. The CDR3 covers 15 residues. CDR1 and CDR2 (germline): KGHDR, SFDVKD. CDR3 sequence reads: CATSDAPSGYNEQFF. The DNA of the CDR3 is TGTGCCACCAGTGATGCCCCGAGTGGCTACAATGAGCAGTTCTTC.

This clonotype was counted ten times or more. CDR3 sequence (DNA): TGCAGTGCTACTATAACGGGGTCAGGGGCCAACGTCCTGACTTTC. It is translated as CSATITGSGANVLTF. The chain joins TRBV20-1 to TRBJ2-6, with a tentative D call TRBD2 (5 bases). This CDR3 is 15 amino acids long. V lost 4 bases and J lost 4, with 14 bases in between. Germline-derived CDR1 and CDR2 are DFQATT and SNEGSKA (reference sequence).

In this sample, this clonotype turned up many times. This rearrangement joins TRBV11-3 to TRBJ2-1, with 7 bases lining up with TRBD1. This CDR3 is built from 16 residues. The V gene's germline CDR1 is SGHNT and CDR2 YENEEA. With V trimmed by 5 bases and J by 1 base, 8 bases remained unmatched. The CDR3 loop is CASSDRVKGSYNEQFF. The CDR3, as DNA: TGTGCCAGCAGCGACAGGGTGAAGGGATCCTACAATGAGCAGTTCTTC.

This chain connects TRBV7-2 to TRBJ1-1; 8 bases map to TRBD1. J was trimmed by 3 bases and V by 5 bases; bases with no gene match: 5. CDR1 SGHTA and CDR2 FQGNSA come from the germline V gene. The CDR3 has 14 amino acids. CDR3 DNA sequence: TGTGCCAGCAGCCGTCAGGGGGCCTACACTGAAGCTTTCTTT. It encodes CASSRQGAYTEAFF.

This clonotype was found many times. The chain combines TRBV20-1 with TRBJ2-7, with TRBD2 as a possible D gene (5 bases). The CDR3 contains 15 residues. CDR1 is DFQATT, CDR2 SNEGSKA, per germline (reference sequence). Trimming removed 0 bases at V and 3 bases at J, with 15 bases between. CDR3 nucleotides: TGCAGTGCTAGAGATCAAAGGGAGTCCAGCTACGAGCAGTACTTC. Protein: CSARDQRESSYEQYF.

This clonotype was observed many times. The chain is built from TRBV7-2 and TRBJ2-7; no clear D. V gave up 2 bases and J gave up 2 bases, with 7 bases separating them. The CDR3 has 13 residues. CDR1 and CDR2 from the germline V gene are SGHTA and FQGNSA. CDR3 nucleotides: TGTGCCAGCAGCTTATTCCAGACCTACGAGCAGTACTTC. Protein product: CASSLFQTYEQYF.

This clonotype was counted at least ten times. The chain employs TRBV7-2 and TRBJ2-5; tentatively, D is TRBD1 (6 bases). Looked up from germline, CDR1 is SGHTA and CDR2 is FQGNSA. The CDR3 covers 14 residues. V was shortened by 3 bases and J by 0 bases, with 8 bases between the two germline ends. This CDR3 is CASSFQGNQETQYF. The CDR3 DNA reads as TGTGCCAGCAGCTTCCAGGGGAACCAAGAGACCCAGTACTTC.